The 9 T cell receptor beta chains below were found in one sample sequenced in a study of Tregs in tolerant kidney transplant recipients. The protocol was immunoSEQ multiplex PCR, while the TCRdb copy is restricted to in-frame clones and leaves out a portion. The sample consists of 200,000 to 300,000 clones, roughly 84% of them appearing once. Sequencing was performed on CD4+ T cells from blood. Receptors were obtained from a human donor in good health.

The rearrangement links TRBV2 to TRBJ1-2; D is unclear. The CDR3 consists of 14 residues. Germline V gene lookup returns CDR1 SNHLY and CDR2 FYNNEI. V dropped 3 bases and J dropped 0 bases, with 8 bases sitting between them. The CDR3 loop is CASSDKGANYGYTF. CDR3 bases: TGTGCCAGCAGTGACAAAGGAGCTAACTATGGCTACACCTTC.

J is TRBJ2-1 and V is TRBV6-1; D might be TRBD1 or TRBD2, each matching 6 bases. This CDR3 comprises 14 residues. CDR1 and CDR2 from the germline V gene are MNHNS and SASEGT. V dropped 5 bases and J dropped 6 bases, with 14 bases sitting between them. CDR3 nucleotides: TGTGCCAGCAGTCCAAGGGGGGTGGGCAATGAGCAGTTCTTC. It specifies CASSPRGVGNEQFF.

The V call is TRBV10-3, the J call TRBJ1-3; D not resolved. Looked up from germline, CDR1 is ENHRY and CDR2 is SYGVKD. V dropped 6 bases and J dropped 4 bases, with 25 bases sitting between them. The CDR3 is 18 residues long. Here the CDR3 reads CAIRPQGLSPTGGNTIYF. In DNA, the CDR3 is TGTGCCATCAGGCCGCAAGGACTCTCTCCTACCGGGGGAAACACCATATATTTT.

The genes are TRBV18 and TRBJ1-1; tentatively, D is TRBD1 (6 bases). The CDR3 has 15 residues. Trimming took off 6 bases at V and 1 base at J, with 15 bases between the two ends. The V gene's germline CDR1 is KGHSH and CDR2 LQKENI. The CDR3 protein is CASSPGGGANTEAFF. The CDR3 DNA reads as TGTGCCAGCTCCCCGGGGGGGGGCGCGAACACTGAAGCTTTCTTT.

The rearrangement uses TRBV5-4 and TRBJ2-5, with D perhaps matching TRBD1 (6 bases). CDR1 is SGHNT, CDR2 YYREEE, per germline (reference sequence). The CDR3 loop spans 15 amino acids. The V end was cut by 0 bases, the J end by 5 bases, with 14 bases between. The CDR3 region is CASSLGGSGAETQYF. The CDR3 DNA follows: TGTGCCAGCAGCTTGGGGGGCTCAGGGGCTGAGACCCAGTACTTC.

This chain joins TRBV5-1 and TRBJ1-5, with unresolved D. Trimming took 0 bases from V and 5 from J, leaving 6 bases between them. The CDR3 runs 13 residues. Germline-derived CDR1 and CDR2 are SGHRS and YFSETQ. The CDR3 coding sequence is TGCGCCAGCAGCTTGGACGGTTATCAGCCCCAGCATTTT. This encodes CASSLDGYQPQHF.

The J gene is TRBJ1-2, the V gene TRBV5-4; 8 bases match TRBD1. Germline V gene data show CDR1 as SGHNT and CDR2 as YYREEE (reference sequence). The ends lost 4 bases at V and 2 bases at J; junction bases unmatched: 4. CDR3 size: 14 residues. The CDR3 here is CASSPPGGNYGYTF. The CDR3 DNA follows: TGTGCCAGCAGCCCCCCAGGGGGCAACTATGGCTACACCTTC.

The V call is TRBV5-4, the J call TRBJ1-4, with unresolved D. Trimming took off 5 bases at V and 8 bases at J, with 7 bases between the two ends. Germline lookup yields CDR1 SGHNT and CDR2 YYREEE (reference sequence). The length of the CDR3 is 11 residues. CDR3 bases: TGTGCCAGCAGGTTCGACGAAAAACTGTTTTTT. This encodes CASRFDEKLFF.

The V gene is TRBV5-5, the J gene TRBJ1-5; the D is unclear. The CDR3 spans 13 residues. The V and J ends lost 4 bases and 7 bases respectively, with 12 bases between them. Germline V gene data show CDR1 as SGHKS and CDR2 as YYEKEE (reference sequence). The CDR3 loop reads CASSQSFQQPQHF. The CDR3, as DNA: TGTGCCAGCAGCCAGAGTTTTCAGCAGCCCCAGCATTTT.